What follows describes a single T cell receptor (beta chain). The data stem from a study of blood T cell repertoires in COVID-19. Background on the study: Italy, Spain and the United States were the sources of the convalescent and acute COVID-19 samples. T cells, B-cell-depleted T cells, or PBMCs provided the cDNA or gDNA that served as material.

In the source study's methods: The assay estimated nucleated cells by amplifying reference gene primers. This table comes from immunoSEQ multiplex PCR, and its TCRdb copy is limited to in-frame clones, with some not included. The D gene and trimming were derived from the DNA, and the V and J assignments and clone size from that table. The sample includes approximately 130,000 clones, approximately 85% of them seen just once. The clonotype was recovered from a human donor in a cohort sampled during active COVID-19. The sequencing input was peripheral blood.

In DNA form, the CDR3 reads TGTGCCAGCAGCCGGCTAACAGGGATTTCACCCCTCCACTTT. Protein sequence: CASSRLTGISPLHF. This sequence joins TRBV6-5 and TRBJ1-6; possibly TRBD1 for D (6 bases). The V end lost 6 bases, the J end lost 9 bases, and 15 bases lay between the germline ends. In germline, CDR1 is MNHEY, CDR2 SVGAGI. The CDR3 contains 14 residues.